Described below is a single T cell receptor beta chain sequence and its context. Its antigen is currently not known. No qualities accompany the bases; no much larger clone lies one base away. This entry is derived from a study of T cell changes during pregnancy in multiple sclerosis (dated by TCRdb to about 2019). For context, the study as a whole: Changes in the T cell repertoire over the course of pregnancy were examined in this study in women with multiple sclerosis.

The library was obtained by the immunoSEQ multiplex PCR assay. The immuneACCESS repertoire file appears here via TCRdb, limited to in-frame rearrangements. These files lack a portion of the clones; in checked studies, under half of the deficit traces to unresolved V genes, and the cause of the others is not known. In this sample the table shows 58,000 or so clones, roughly nine tenths of which occur a single time. 0.35% to 0.45% of the sample rests with the top ten. There are 11 amino acids in the CDR3, from cysteine to phenylalanine inclusive. Kept here is only the CDR3 DNA, which spans 33 bases and is read in frame from base 1. The junction shows trimming of 8 bases on V and 7 bases on J, plus 11 bases between the germline ends. From a lookup of the germline V gene (reference sequence), CDR1 and CDR2 are MNHEY and SMNVEV.

Here the sequenced sample was CD4+ T cells from peripheral blood mononuclear cells, taken in the third trimester of pregnancy. Here the chain combines TRBV27 and TRBJ1-2; the D gene is not confidently resolved. The receptor's source is a female donor with multiple sclerosis, enrolled in a pregnancy study. The DNA is TGTGCCAGCGGAGACTCTATTGGCTACACCTTC. The translation is CASGDSIGYTF.